This T cell receptor (beta chain) was identified in a study of regulatory T cells in long-lasting Graves disease. The study, taken as a whole, reports: Persistent patients shared more public clonotypes (about 2,600) than new patients (more than 900).

This clonotype was counted at least ten times. Its antigen remains unidentified. The time point denotes: newly diagnosed GD, antithyroid drugs for less than 3 months. The authors made the TCR library using RNA they extracted from PBMCs. Germline loops: CDR1 MNHNS, CDR2 SASEGT. The CDR3 has 13 residues. The ends were cut back, 10 bases at V and 8 bases at J, with 18 bases in the middle. The TCR beta library used iRepertoire HTBI primers with Arm-PCR amplification of CDR3. TCRdb re-called the multiplex PCR reads with MiXCR, one entry per CDR3 protein. The repertoire holds more than 450,000 distinct CDR3 sequences, with about a sixth as singletons. This same sample was also part of a study on T cells in Graves' hyperthyroidism and ophthalmopathy. That source reports: The HTBI primer set served for first-round RT-PCR of the TCR CDR3. Ophthalmopathy, which appeared later, was predicted by the model a median around 6.5 months before onset.

This sample comprised peripheral blood mononuclear cells (PBMCs), obtained at new diagnosis, from a patient treated with antithyroid drugs. The chain uses TRBV6-1 and TRBJ2-1; tentative D call: TRBD1 (5 bases). The clonotype comes from a man aged 35 to 55 with Graves disease. CDR3 protein: CAIAPQEGDEQFF. The CDR3 DNA reads TGTGCCATTGCGCCCCAAGAAGGGGATGAGCAGTTCTTC.